The TCR beta chain under discussion was sequenced for a study of post-analysis software for immune sequencing data. The study's findings and limits: Patients used several TRBV segments, including TRBV5-6, TRBV5-1 and TRBV20-1, more often than controls. Those with multiple sclerosis, the patient group, showed significantly lower normalized Chao1 diversity than controls. Samples from a shared batch, those prepared together, strongly co-clustered by F measure.

The CDR3 runs to 15 residues. The V end was cut by 1 base, the J end by 3 bases, with 13 bases between. Germline CDR1 reads SEHNR; CDR2 reads FQNEAQ (reference sequence). Of note for this clonotype: Its antigen remains unidentified.

The TCR beta cDNA libraries carried unique molecular identifiers. Input amounts of roughly 0.9 to 10 million T cells were used. These gave around 500,000 cDNA molecules, so each molecule approximated one T cell. TCRdb itself ran the PCR reads through MiXCR, one entry per CDR3 protein. The data show 600,000 to 700,000 distinct CDR3 sequences, over 45% seen once. V gene TRBV7-9 combines with J gene TRBJ2-7, with no clear D. The clonotype was recovered from a girl aged 2 to 9 with multiple sclerosis. Sequenced: blood. CDR3 loop: CASSLGRPVRYEQYF. The CDR3 nucleotides are TGTGCCAGCAGCTTAGGCCGCCCCGTTCGCTACGAGCAGTACTTC.